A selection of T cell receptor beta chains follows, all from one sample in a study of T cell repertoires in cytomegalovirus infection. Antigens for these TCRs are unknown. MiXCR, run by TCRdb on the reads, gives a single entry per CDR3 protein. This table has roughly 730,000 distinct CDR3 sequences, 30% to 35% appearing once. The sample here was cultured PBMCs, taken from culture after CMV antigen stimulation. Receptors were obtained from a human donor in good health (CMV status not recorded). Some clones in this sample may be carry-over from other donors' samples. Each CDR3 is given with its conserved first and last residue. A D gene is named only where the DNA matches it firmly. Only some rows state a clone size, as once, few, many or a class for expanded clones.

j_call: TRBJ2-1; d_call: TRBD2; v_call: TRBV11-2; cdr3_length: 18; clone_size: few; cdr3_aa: CASSLVPSGRISYNEQFF; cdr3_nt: TGTGCCAGCAGCTTAGTTCCTAGCGGGAGGATATCCTACAATGAGCAGTTCTTC
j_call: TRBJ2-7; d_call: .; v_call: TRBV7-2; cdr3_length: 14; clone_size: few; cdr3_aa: CASSSTTGVGEQYF; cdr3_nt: TGTGCCAGCAGCTCTACAACAGGAGTCGGGGAGCAGTACTTC
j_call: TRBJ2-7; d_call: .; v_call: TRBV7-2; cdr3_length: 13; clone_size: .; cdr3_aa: CASTSVAGTEKYF; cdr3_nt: TGTGCCAGCACCTCGGTTGCGGGGACCGAGAAGTACTTC
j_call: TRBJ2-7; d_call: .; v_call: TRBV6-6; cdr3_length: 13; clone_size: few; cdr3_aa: CASNRAGSHEQYF; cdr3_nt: TGTGCCAGCAATCGTGCAGGGTCCCACGAGCAGTACTTC
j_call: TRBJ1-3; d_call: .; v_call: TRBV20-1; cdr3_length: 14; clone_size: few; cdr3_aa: CSARSGGTGNTIYF; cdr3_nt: TGCAGTGCTAGAAGTGGGGGGACTGGAAACACCATATATTTT
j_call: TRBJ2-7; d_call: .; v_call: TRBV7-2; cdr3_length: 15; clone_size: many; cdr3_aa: CASSLRLSTTYEQYF; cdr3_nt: TGTGCCAGCAGCCTGCGACTATCAACAACCTACGAGCAGTACTTC
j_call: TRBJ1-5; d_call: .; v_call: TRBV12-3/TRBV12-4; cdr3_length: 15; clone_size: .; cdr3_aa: CASSLVGLADVPQHF; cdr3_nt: TGTGCCAGCAGTTTAGTGGGTCTAGCAGATGTGCCCCAGCATTTT
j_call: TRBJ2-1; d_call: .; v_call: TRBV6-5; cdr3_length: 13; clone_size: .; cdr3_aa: CASSYGVYNEQFF; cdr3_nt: TGTGCCAGCAGTTACGGAGTCTACAATGAGCAGTTCTTC
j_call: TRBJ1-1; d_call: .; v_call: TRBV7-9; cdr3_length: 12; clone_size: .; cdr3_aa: CASSIDRPQAFF; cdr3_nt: TGTGCCAGCAGCATTGACAGGCCCCAAGCTTTCTTT
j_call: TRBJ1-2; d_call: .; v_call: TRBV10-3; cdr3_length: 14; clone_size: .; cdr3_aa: CAINEGWDFNGYTF; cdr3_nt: TGTGCCATCAACGAAGGGTGGGACTTCAATGGCTACACCTTC
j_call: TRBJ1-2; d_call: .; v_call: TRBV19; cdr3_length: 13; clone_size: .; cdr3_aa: CASKRSLEYGYTF; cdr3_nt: TGTGCCAGTAAAAGAAGCTTGGAGTATGGCTACACCTTC